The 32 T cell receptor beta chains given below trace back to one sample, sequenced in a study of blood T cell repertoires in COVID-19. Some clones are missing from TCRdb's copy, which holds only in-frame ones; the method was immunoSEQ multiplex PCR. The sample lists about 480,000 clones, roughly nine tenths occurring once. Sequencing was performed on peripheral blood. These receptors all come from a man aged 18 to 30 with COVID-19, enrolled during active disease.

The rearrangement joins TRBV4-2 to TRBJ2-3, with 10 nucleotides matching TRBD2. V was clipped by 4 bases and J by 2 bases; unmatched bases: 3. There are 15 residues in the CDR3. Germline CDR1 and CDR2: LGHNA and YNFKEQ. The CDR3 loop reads CASSPGLAVTDTQYF. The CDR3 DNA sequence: TGTGCCAGCAGCCCTGGACTAGCGGTCACAGATACGCAGTATTTT.

In DNA, the CDR3 is TGTGCCTGGAGTCATGGCAATTCTAACTATGGCTACACCTTC. Its translation: CAWSHGNSNYGYTF. The rearrangement uses TRBV30 and TRBJ1-2; D is unclear. This CDR3 has 14 amino acids. With 2 bases removed from V and 0 bases from J, the gap between germline ends came to 10 bases. Looked up from germline, CDR1 is GTSNPN and CDR2 is SVGIG (reference sequence).

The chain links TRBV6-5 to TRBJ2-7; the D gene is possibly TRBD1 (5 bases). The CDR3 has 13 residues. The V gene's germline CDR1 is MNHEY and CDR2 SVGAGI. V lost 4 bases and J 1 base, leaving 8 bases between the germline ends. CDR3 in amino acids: CASSWGGSYEQYF. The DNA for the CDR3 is TGTGCCAGCAGTTGGGGCGGTTCCTACGAGCAGTACTTC.

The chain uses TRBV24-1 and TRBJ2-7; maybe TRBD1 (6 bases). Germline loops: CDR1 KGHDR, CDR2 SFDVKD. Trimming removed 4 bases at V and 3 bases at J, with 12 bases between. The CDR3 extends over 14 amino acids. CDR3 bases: TGTGCCACCAGTGACCGGGACAAAAACTACGAGCAGTACTTC. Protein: CATSDRDKNYEQYF.

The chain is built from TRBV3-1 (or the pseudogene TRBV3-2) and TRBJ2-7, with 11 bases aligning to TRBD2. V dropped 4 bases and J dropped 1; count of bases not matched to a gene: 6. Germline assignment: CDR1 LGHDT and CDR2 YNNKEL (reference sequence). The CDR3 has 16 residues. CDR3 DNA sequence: TGTGCCAGCAGCCTAACTAGCGGGAGCTCTTCCTACGAGCAGTACTTC. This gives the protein CASSLTSGSSSYEQYF.

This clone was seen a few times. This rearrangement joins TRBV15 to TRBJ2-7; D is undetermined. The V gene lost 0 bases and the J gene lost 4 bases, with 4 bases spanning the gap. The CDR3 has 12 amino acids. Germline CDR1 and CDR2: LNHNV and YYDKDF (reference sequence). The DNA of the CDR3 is TGTGCCACCAGCAGAGATCAATACGAGCAGTACTTC. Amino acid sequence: CATSRDQYEQYF.

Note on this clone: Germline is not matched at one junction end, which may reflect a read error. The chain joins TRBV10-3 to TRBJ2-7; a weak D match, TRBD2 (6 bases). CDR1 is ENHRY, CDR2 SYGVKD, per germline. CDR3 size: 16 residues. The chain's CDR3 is CAISEVTGTGSNEQYF. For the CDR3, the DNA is TGTGCCATCAGTGAGGTAACCGGGACTGGCTCCAACGAGCAGTACTTC.

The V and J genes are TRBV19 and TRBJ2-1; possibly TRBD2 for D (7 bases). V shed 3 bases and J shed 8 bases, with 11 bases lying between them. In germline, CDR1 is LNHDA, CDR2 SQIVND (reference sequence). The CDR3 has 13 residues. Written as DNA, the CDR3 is TGTGCCAGTAGTATGGGGGGGCTGGATGAGCAGTTCTTC. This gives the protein CASSMGGLDEQFF.

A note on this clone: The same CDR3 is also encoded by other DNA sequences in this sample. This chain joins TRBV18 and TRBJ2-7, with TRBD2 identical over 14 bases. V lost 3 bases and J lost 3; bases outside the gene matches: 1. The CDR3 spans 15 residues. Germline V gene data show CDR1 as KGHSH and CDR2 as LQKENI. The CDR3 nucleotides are TGTGCCAGCTCACCGGGACTAGCGGGGGACTACGAGCAGTACTTC. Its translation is CASSPGLAGDYEQYF.

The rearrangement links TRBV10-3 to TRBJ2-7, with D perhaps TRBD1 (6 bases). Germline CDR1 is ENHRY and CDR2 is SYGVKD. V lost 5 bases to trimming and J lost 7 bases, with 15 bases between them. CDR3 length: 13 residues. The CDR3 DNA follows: TGTGCCATCAGTCCCCCGGGGCAGGGGGAGCAGTACTTC. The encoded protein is CAISPPGQGEQYF.

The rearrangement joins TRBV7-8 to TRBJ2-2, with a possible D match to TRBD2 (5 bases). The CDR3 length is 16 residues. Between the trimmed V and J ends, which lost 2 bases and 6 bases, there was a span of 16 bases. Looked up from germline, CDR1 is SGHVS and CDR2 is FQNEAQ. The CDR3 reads CASSLLLVNTPGELFF. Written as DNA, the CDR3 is TGTGCCAGCAGCTTATTACTAGTGAACACTCCCGGGGAGCTGTTTTTT. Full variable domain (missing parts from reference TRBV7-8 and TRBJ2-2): GAGVSQSPRYKVAKRGQDVALRCDPISGHVSLFWYQQALGQGPEFLTYFQNEAQLDKSGLPSDRFFAERPEGSVSTLKIQRTQQEDSAVYLCASSLLLVNTPGELFFGEGSRLTVL.

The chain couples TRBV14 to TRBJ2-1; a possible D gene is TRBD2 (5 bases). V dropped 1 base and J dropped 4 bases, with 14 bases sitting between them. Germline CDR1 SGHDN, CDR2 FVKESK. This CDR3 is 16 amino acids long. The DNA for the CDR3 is TGTGCCAGCAGCCAAGTTATGAGGGCCCGATACAATGAGCAGTTCTTC. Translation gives CASSQVMRARYNEQFF. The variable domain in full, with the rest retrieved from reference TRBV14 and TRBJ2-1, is EAGVTQFPSHSVIEKGQTVTLRCDPISGHDNLYWYRRVMGKEIKFLLHFVKESKQDESGMPNNRFLAERTGGTYSTLKVQPAELEDSGVYFCASSQVMRARYNEQFFGPGTRLTVL.

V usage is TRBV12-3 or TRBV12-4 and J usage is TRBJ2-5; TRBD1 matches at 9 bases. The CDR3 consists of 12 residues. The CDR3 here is CGPTGGAETQYF. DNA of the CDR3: TGTGGGCCCACAGGGGGCGCAGAGACCCAGTACTTC.

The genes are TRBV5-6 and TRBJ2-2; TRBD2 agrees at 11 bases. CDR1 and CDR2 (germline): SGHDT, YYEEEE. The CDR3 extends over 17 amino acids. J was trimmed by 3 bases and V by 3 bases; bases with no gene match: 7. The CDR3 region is CASSSELAGDYTGELFF. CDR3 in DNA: TGTGCCAGCAGCTCGGAACTAGCGGGAGATTACACCGGGGAGCTGTTTTTT.

The CDR3 nucleotides are TGCGCCAGCAGGACTAGCGGGTCGCTTACAGATACGCAGTATTTT. Translating gives CASRTSGSLTDTQYF. The genes are TRBV5-1 and TRBJ2-3, with 10 bases fitting TRBD2. CDR3 length: 15 amino acids. With V trimmed by 5 bases and J by 3 bases, 6 bases remained unmatched. The germline V gene encodes CDR1 SGHRS and CDR2 YFSETQ.

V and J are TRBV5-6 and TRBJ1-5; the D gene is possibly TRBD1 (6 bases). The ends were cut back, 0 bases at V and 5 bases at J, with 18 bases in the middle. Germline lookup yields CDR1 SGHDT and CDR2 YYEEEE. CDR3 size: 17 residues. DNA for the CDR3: TGTGCCAGCAGCTTGGGCGCGGGCGGGGGCTATCATCAGCCCCAGCATTTT. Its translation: CASSLGAGGGYHQPQHF.

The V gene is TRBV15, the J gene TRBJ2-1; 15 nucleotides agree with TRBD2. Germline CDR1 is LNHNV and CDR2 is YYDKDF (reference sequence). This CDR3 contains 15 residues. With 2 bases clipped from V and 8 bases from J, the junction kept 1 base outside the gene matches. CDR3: CATSRRTSGRDEQFF. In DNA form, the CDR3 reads TGTGCCACCAGCAGAAGGACTAGCGGGAGGGATGAGCAGTTCTTC.

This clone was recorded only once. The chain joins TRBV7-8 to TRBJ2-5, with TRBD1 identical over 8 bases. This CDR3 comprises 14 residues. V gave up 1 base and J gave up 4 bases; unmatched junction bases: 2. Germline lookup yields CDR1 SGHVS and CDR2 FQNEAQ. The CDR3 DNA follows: TGTGCCAGCAGCTTAGTTGGACAGGGAGAGACCCAGTACTTC. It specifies CASSLVGQGETQYF.

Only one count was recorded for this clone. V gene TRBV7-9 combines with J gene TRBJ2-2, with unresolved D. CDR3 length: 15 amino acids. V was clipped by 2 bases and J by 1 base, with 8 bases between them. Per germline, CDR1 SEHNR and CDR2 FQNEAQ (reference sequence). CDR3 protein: CASSLRTENTGELFF. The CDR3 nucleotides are TGTGCCAGCAGCTTAAGAACTGAGAACACCGGGGAGCTGTTTTTT. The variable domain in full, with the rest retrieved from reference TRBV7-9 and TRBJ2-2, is DTGVSQNPRHKITKRGQNVTFRCDPISEHNRLYWYRQTLGQGPEFLTYFQNEAQLEKSRLLSDRFSAERPKGSFSTLEIQRTEQGDSAMYLCASSLRTENTGELFFGEGSRLTVL.

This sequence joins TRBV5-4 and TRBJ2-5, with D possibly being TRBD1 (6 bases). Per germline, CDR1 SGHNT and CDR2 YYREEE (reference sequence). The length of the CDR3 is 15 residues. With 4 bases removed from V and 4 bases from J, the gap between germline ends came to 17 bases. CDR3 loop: CASSGPGQSAETQYF. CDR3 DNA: TGTGCCAGCAGCGGGCCGGGACAATCAGCAGAGACCCAGTACTTC. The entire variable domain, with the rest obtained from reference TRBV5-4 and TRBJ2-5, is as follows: ETGVTQSPTHLIKTRGQQVTLRCSSQSGHNTVSWYQQALGQGPQFIFQYYREEENGRGNFPPRFSGLQFPNYSSELNVNALELDDSALYLCASSGPGQSAETQYFGPGTRLLVL.

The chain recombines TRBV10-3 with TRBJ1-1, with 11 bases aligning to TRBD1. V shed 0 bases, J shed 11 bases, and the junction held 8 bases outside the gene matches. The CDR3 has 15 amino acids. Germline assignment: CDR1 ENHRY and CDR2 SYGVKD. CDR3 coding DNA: TGTGCCATCAGTGAGTCGCCGGGACAGGGGGTCACCGCTTTCTTT. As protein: CAISESPGQGVTAFF.

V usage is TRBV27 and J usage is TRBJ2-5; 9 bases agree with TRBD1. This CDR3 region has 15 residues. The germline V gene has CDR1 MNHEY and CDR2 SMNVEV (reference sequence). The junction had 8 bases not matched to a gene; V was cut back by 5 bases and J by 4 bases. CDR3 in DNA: TGTGCCAGCAGTCGTTACAGGGGGCAGGTAGAGACCCAGTACTTC. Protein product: CASSRYRGQVETQYF.

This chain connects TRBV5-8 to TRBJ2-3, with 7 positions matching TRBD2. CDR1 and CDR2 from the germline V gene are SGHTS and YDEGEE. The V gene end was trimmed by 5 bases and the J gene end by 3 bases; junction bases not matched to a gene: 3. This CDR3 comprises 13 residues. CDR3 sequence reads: CASSKRDTDTQYF. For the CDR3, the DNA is TGTGCCAGCAGTAAGCGGGATACAGATACGCAGTATTTT.

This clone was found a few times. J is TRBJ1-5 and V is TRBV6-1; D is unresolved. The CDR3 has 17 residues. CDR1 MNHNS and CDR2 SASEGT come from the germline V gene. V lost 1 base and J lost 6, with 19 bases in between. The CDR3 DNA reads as TGTGCCAGCAGTGAAGGTCCCGGAGGACCGGATTCTCAGCCCCAGCATTTT. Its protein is CASSEGPGGPDSQPQHF.

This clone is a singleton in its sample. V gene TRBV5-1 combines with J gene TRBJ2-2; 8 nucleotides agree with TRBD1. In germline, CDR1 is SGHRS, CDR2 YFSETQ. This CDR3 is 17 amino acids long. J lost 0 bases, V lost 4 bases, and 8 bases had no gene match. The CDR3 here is CASSGRGQGANTGELFF. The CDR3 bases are TGCGCCAGCAGCGGGAGAGGACAGGGCGCGAACACCGGGGAGCTGTTTTTT.

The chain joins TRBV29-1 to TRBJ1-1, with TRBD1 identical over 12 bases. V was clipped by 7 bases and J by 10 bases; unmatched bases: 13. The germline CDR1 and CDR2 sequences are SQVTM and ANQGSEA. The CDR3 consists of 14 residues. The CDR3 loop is CSGKEGTGGALAFF. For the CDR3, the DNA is TGCAGCGGAAAAGAGGGGACAGGGGGCGCCTTAGCTTTCTTT.

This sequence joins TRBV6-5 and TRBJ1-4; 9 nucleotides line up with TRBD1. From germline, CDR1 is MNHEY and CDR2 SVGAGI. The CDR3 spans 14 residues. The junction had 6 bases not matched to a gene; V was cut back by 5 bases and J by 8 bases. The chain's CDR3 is CASSMTGGDEKLFF. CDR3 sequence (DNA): TGTGCCAGCAGTATGACAGGGGGAGACGAAAAACTGTTTTTT.

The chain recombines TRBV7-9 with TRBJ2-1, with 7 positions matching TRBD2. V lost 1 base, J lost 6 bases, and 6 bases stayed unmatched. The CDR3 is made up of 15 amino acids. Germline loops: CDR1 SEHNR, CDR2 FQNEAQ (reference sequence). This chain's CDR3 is CASSLDNGGTNEQFF. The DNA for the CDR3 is TGTGCCAGCAGCTTAGATAACGGGGGGACCAATGAGCAGTTCTTC.

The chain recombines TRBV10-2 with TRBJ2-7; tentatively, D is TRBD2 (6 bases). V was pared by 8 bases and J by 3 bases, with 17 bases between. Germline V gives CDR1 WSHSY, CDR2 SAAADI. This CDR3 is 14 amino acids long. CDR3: CASSAAGLLYEQYF. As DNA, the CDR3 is TGCGCCAGCTCTGCCGCGGGACTGCTCTACGAGCAGTACTTC.

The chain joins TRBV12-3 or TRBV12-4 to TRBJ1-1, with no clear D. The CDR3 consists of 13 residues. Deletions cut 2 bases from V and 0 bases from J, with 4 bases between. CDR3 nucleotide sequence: TGTGCCAGCAGTTTACAGGTGAACACTGAAGCTTTCTTT. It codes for CASSLQVNTEAFF.

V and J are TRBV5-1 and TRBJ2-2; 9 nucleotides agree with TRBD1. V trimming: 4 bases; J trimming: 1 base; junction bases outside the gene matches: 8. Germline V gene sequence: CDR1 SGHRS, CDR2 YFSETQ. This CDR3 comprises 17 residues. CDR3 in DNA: TGCGCCAGCAGCCCTAAACCGGGACAGGGGAACACCGGGGAGCTGTTTTTT. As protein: CASSPKPGQGNTGELFF. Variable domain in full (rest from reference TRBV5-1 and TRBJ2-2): KAGVTQTPRYLIKTRGQQVTLSCSPISGHRSVSWYQQTPGQGLQFLFEYFSETQRNKGNFPGRFSGRQFSNSRSEMNVSTLELGDSALYLCASSPKPGQGNTGELFFGEGSRLTVL.

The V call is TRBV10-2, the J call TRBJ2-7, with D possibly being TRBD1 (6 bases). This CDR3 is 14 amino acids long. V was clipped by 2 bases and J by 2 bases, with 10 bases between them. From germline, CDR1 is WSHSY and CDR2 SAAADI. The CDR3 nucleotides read TGCGCCAGCAGTGAGGACAGGTTGGCCTACGAGCAGTACTTC. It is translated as CASSEDRLAYEQYF.